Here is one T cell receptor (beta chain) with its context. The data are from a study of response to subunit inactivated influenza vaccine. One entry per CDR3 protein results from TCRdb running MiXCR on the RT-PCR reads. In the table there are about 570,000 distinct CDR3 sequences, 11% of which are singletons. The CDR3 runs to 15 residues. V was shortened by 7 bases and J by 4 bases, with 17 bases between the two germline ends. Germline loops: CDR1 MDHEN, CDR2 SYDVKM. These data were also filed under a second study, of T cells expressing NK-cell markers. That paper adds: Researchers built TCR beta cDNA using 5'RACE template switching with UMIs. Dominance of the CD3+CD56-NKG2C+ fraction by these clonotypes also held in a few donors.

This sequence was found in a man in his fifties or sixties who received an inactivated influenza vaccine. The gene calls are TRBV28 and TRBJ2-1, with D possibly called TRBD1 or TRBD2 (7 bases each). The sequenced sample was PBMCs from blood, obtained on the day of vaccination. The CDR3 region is CASTTSGGGYNEQFF. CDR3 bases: TGTGCCAGCACTACATCAGGGGGGGGGTACAATGAGCAGTTCTTC.